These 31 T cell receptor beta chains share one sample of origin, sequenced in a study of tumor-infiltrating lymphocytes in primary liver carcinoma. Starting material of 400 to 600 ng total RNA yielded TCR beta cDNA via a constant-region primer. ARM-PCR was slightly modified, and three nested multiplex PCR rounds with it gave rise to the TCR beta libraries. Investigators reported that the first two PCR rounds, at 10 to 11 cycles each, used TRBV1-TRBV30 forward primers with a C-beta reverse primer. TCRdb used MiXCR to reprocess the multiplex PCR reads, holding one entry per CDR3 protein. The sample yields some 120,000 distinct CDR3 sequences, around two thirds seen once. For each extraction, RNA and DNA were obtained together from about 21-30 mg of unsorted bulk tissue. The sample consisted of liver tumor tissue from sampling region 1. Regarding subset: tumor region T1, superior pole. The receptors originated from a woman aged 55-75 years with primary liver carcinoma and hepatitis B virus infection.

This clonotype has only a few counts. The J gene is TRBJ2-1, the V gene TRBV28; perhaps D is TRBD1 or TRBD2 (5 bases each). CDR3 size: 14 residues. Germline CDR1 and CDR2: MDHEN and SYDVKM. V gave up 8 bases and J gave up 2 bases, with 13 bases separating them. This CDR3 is CASRVGDAYNEQFF. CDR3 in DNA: TGTGCCAGCCGGGTAGGGGACGCCTACAATGAGCAGTTCTTC.

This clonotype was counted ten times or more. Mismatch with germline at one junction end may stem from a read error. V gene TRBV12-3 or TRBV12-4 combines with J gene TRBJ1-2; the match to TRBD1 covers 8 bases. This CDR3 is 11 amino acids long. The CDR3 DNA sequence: TGTGCCAGCAGTTTCTCCGGGACAGGCTTCTTC. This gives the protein CASSFSGTGFF.

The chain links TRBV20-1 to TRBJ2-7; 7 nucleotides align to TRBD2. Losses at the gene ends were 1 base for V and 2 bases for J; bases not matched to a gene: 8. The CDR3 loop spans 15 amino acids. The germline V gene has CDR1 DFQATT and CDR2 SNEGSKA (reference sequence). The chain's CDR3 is CSARVRLAHPYEQYF. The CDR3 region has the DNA TGCAGTGCTAGAGTGAGACTAGCACATCCCTACGAGCAGTACTTC.

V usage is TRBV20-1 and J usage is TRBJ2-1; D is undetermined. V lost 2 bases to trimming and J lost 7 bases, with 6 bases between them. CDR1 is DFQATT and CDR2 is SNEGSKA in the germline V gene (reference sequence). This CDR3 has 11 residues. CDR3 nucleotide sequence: TGCAGTGCTAGATACCAGAATGAGCAGTTCTTC. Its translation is CSARYQNEQFF.

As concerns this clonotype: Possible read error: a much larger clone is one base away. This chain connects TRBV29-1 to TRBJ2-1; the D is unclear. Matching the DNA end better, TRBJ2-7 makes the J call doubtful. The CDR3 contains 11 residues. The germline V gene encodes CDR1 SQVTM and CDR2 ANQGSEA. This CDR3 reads CSVRWSGEQYF. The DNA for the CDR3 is TGCAGCGTACGCTGGTCTGGCGAGCAGTACTTC.

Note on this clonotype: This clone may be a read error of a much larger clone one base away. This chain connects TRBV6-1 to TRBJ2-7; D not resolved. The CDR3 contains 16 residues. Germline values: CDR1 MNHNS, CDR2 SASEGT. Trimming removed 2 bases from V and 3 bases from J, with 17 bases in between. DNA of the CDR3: TGTGCCAGCAGTGAAAATACAGCCCTACCGATCTACGAGCAGTACTTC. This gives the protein CASSENTALPIYEQYF.

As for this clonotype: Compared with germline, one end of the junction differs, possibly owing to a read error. CDR3 DNA: TGTACCAGCGGCCCTCCGCAAGGACCGAACGGGGAGCTGTTTTTT. Amino acid sequence: CTSGPPQGPNGELFF. The chain links TRBV11-2 to TRBJ2-2; possible D gene TRBD2, 5 bases. The CDR3 has 15 amino acids. Germline V gene sequence: CDR1 SGHAT, CDR2 FQNNGV.

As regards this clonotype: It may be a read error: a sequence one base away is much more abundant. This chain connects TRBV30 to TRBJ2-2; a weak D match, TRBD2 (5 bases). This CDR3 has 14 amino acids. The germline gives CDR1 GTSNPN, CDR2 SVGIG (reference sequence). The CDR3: CVWRRFQNTGELFF. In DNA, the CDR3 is TGTGTCTGGAGGAGGTTTCAGAACACCGGGGAGCTGTTTTTT.

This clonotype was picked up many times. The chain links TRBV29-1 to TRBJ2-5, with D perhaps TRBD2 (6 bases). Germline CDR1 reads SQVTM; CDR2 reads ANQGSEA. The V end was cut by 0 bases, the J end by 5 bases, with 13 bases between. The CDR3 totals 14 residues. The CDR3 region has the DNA TGCAGCGTTGAAGATCGCCTAGCGAGGGAGACCCAGTACTTC. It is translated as CSVEDRLARETQYF.

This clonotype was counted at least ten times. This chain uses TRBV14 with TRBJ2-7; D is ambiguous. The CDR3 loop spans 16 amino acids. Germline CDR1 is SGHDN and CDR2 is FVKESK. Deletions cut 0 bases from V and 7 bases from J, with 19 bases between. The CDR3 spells CASSQDGVGPVLEQYF. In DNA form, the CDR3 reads TGTGCCAGCAGCCAAGATGGGGTGGGTCCCGTGCTAGAGCAGTACTTC.

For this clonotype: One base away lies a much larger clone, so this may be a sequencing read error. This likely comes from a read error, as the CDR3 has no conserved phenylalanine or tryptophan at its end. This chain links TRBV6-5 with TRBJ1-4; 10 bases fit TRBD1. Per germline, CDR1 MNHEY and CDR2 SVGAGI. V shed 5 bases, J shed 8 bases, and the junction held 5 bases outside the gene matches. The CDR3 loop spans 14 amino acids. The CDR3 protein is CASSRQGAREKLFI. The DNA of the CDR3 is TGTGCCAGCAGTAGACAGGGGGCGAGAGAAAAACTGTTTATT.

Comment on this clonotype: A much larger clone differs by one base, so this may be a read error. The DNA for the CDR3 is TGCGCCAGCAGCCAAGTCGGCACCTCCGAGCAGTACTTC. It encodes CASSQVGTSEQYF. The chain has TRBV4-1 and TRBJ2-7; D uncertain. The CDR3 covers 13 residues. The germline V and J ends were trimmed by 1 base and 6 bases, with 10 bases remaining between them. CDR1 MGHRA and CDR2 YSYEKL come from the germline V gene.

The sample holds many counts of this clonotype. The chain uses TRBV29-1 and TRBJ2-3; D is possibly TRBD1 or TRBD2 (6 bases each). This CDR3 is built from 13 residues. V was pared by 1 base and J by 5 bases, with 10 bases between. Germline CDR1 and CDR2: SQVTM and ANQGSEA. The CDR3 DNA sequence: TGCAGCGTTGAAGGGGGGGCCGGAGATACGCAGTATTTT. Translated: CSVEGGAGDTQYF.

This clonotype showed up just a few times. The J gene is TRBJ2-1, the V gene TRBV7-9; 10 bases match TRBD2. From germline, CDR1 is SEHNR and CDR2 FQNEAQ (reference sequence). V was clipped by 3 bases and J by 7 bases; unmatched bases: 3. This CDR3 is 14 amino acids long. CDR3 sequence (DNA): TGTGCCAGCAGCTTGGGACTAGCGACAAATGAGCAGTTCTTC. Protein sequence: CASSLGLATNEQFF.

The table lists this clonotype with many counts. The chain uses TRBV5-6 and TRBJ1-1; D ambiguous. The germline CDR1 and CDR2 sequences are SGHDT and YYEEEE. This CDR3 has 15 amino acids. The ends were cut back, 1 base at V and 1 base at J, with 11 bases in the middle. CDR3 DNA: TGTGCCAGCAGCTTGACCCCCCTCCCGAACACTGAAGCTTTCTTT. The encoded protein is CASSLTPLPNTEAFF.

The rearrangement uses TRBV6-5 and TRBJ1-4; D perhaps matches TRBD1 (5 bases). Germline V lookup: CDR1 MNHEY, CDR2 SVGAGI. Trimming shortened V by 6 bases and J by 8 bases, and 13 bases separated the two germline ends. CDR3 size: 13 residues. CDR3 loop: CASRYRLNEKLFF. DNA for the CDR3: TGTGCCAGCAGGTACAGGCTAAACGAAAAACTGTTTTTT.

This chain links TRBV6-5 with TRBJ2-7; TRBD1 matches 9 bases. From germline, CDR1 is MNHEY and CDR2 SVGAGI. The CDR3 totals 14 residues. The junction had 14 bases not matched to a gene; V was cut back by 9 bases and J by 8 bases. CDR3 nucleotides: TGTGCCAGTCTTCTGGGACAGGGTTCGAACAAGCAGTACTTC. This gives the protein CASLLGQGSNKQYF.

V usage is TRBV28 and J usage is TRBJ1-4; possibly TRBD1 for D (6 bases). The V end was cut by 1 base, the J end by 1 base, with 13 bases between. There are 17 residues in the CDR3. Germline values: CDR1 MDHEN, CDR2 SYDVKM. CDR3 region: CASSLSGDQGTNEKLFF. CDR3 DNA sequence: TGTGCCAGCAGTTTATCAGGGGATCAAGGAACTAATGAAAAACTGTTTTTT.

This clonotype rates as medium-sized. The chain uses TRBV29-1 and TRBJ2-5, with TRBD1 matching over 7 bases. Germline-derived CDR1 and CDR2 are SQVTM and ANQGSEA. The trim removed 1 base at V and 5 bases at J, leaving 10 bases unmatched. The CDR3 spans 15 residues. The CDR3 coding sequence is TGCAGCGTTGAAGGCCCGACAGGGTCCATTGAGACCCAGTACTTC. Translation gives CSVEGPTGSIETQYF. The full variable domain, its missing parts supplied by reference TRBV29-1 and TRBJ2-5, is SAVISQKPSRDICQRGTSLTIQCQVDSQVTMMFWYRQQPGQSLTLIATANQGSEATYESGFVIDKFPISRPNLTFSTLTVSNMSPEDSSIYLCSVEGPTGSIETQYFGPGTRLLVL.

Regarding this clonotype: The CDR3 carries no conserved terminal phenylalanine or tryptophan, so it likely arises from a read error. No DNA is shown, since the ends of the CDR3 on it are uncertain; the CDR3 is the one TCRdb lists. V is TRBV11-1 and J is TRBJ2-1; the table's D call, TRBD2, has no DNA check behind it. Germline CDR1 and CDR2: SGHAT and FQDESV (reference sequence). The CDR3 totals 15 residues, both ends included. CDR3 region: CASSSASGFNNEQLL.

The chain's CDR3 is CASSPETSGSSETQYF. CDR3 sequence (DNA): TGTGCCAGCAGCCCCGAGACTAGCGGGAGCAGTGAGACCCAGTACTTC. J is TRBJ2-5 and V is TRBV11-2; 12 bases fit TRBD2. The CDR3 extends over 16 amino acids. The V gene's germline CDR1 is SGHAT and CDR2 FQNNGV. Trimming took 5 bases from V and 5 from J; bases not matched to a gene: 9.

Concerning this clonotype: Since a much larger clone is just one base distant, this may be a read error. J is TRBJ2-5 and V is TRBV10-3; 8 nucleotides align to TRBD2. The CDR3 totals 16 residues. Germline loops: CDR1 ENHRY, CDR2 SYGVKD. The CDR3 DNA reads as TGTGCCATCGGTGACCCTCGACCGGGCGGGGGGGAGACCCAGTACTTC. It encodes CAIGDPRPGGGETQYF.

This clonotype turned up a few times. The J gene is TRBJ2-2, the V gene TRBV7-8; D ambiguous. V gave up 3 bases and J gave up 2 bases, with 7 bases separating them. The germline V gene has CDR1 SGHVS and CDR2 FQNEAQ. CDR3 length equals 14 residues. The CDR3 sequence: CASSFGSNTGELFF. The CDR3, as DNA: TGTGCCAGCAGCTTTGGCTCCAACACCGGGGAGCTGTTTTTT.

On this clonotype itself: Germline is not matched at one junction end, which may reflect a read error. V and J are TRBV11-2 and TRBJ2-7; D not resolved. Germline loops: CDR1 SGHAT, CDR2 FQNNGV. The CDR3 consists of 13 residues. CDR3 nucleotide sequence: TGTACCAGCAGCTTAGTTCATAACAGCGATCAGTACTTC. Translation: CTSSLVHNSDQYF. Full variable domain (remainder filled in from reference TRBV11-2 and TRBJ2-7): EAGVAQSPRYKIIEKRQSVAFWCNPISGHATLYWYQQILGQGPKLLIQFQNNGVVDDSQLPKDRFSAERLKGVDSTLKIQPAKLEDSAVYLCTSSLVHNSDQYFGPGTRLTVT.

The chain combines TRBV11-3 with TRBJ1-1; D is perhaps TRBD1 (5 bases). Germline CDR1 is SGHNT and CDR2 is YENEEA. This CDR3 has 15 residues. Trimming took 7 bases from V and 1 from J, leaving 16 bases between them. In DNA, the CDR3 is TGTGCCAGCAACGCAGCAGGGACTAGGAACACTGAAGCTTTCTTT. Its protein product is CASNAAGTRNTEAFF. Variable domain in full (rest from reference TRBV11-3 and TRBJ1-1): EAGVVQSPRYKIIEKKQPVAFWCNPISGHNTLYWYLQNLGQGPELLIRYENEEAVDDSQLPKDRFSAERLKGVDSTLKIQPAELGDSAVYLCASNAAGTRNTEAFFGQGTRLTVV.

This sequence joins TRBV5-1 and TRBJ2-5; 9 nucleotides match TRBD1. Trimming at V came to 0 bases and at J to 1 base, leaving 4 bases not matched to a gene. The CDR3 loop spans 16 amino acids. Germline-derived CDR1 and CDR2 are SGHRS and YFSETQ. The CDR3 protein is CASSLGQGGFQETQYF. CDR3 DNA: TGCGCCAGCAGCTTGGGACAGGGGGGATTCCAAGAGACCCAGTACTTC.

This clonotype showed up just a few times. The CDR3 DNA sequence: TGTGCCTGGAGTGAGCCGGTCGGATACTACTACGAGCAGTACTTC. This translates into CAWSEPVGYYYEQYF. This sequence joins TRBV30 and TRBJ2-7; D gene ambiguous. Trimming pared 1 base from V and 3 bases from J, leaving 16 bases between. CDR1 and CDR2 from the germline V gene are GTSNPN and SVGIG (reference sequence). The CDR3 is 15 amino acids.

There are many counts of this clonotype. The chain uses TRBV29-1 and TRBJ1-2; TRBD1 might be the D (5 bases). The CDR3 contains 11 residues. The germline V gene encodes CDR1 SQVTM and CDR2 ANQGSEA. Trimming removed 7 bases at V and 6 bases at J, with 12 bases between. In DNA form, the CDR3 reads TGCAGCGCCCAACGGGGGGATGGCTACACCTTC. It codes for CSAQRGDGYTF.

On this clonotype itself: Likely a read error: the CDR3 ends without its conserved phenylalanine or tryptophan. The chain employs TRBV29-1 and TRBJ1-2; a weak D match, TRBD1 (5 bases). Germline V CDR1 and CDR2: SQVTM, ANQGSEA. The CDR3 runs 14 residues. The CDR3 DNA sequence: TGCAGTGTTGAAGATCCCCGGGACCGGCTTGGCTACACCTTA. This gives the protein CSVEDPRDRLGYTL.

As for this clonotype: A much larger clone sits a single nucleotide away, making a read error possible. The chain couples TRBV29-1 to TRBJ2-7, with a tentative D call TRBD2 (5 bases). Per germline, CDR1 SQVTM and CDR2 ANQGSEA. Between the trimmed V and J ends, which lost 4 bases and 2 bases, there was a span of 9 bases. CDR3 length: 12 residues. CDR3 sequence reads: CSVGESAYEQYV. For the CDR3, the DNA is TGCAGCGTTGGGGAGTCTGCCTACGAGCAGTACGTC.

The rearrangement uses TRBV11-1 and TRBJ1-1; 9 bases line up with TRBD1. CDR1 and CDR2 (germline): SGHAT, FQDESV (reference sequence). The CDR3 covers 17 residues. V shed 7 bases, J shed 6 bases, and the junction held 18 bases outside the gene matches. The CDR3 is CASNLRDRVLGLSEAFF. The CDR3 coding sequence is TGTGCCAGCAACCTCCGGGACAGGGTCTTAGGTTTATCTGAAGCTTTCTTT.